This TCR beta chain appears in the sequencing data of a study of spatial heterogeneity in lung cancer. Overall study context: Compared with alpha-chain sequences, beta-chain sequences were consistently detected in greater numbers.

Time point here: sample taken at primary tumor resection. Tumor, nontumor lung or frozen PBMC supplied whole RNA, sequenced without sorting. This clonotype was observed many times. The antigen is not known. V lost 1 base, J lost 9 bases, and 13 bases lay in between. Germline V gene data show CDR1 as LGHNA and CDR2 as YSLEER. This CDR3 comprises 14 residues. Overall study results and limits: Ubiquitous expanded tumor TCRs surfaced in blood more at resection than they did at follow-up.

TCRdb redid the calling of the 5' RACE reads with MiXCR, one entry per CDR3 protein. The data contain more than 50,000 distinct CDR3 sequences, more than 6.5% of them singletons. V gene TRBV4-3 combines with J gene TRBJ2-1; D call uncertain. This sequence originates from a female donor with early-stage non-small cell lung cancer. The specimen comprised PBMCs, sampled at surgery. The CDR3 reads CASSQGRYPGEQFF. For the CDR3, the DNA is TGCGCCAGCAGCCAAGGAAGGTACCCCGGTGAGCAGTTCTTC.